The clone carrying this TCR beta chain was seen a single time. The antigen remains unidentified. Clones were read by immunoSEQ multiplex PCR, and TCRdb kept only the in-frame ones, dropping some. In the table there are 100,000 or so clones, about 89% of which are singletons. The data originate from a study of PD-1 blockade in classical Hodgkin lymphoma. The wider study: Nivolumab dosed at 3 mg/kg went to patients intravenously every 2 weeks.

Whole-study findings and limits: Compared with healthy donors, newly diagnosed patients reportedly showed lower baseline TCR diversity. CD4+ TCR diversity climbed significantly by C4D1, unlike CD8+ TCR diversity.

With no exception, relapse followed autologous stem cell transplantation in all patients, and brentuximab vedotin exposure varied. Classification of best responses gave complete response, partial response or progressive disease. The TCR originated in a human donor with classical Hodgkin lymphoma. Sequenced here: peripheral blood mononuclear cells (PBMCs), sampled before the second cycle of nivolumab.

The CDR3 spells CASRKIGPREGEQYF. CDR3 DNA: TGTGCCAGCAGAAAAATCGGGCCACGGGAAGGGGAGCAGTACTTC. The chain is built from TRBV6-5 and TRBJ2-7, with D perhaps matching TRBD2 (5 bases). Germline CDR1 is MNHEY and CDR2 is SVGAGI. CDR3 length equals 15 residues. Trimming left V 6 bases short and J 7 bases short, with 22 bases between.